The T cell receptor beta chain under discussion was sequenced for a study of blood T cell repertoires in COVID-19. The wider study: COVID-19 samples, acute and convalescent, were from the United States, Italy and Spain. Sample material is recorded as cDNA or gDNA derived from T cells, B-cell-depleted T cells, or PBMCs.

The CDR3 has 16 amino acids. V lost 6 bases to trimming and J lost 9 bases, with 24 bases between them. Germline CDR1 LNHDA, CDR2 SQIVND (reference sequence). In the original workflow: Reference gene primer amplification gave nucleated cell count estimates. The data were produced by immunoSEQ multiplex PCR, yet TCRdb's version contains in-frame clones alone and is incomplete. The V and J calls and clone size come from that table; D and trimming were worked out from the DNA. The table shows about 120,000 clones, with about 91% occurring only once. The rearrangement links TRBV19 to TRBJ1-5; D gene unclear. The TCR was taken from a man aged 45-65 years with acute or convalescent COVID-19. Sequenced sample: peripheral blood. The CDR3 coding sequence is TGTGCCAGTAGCGGCGAGGGAGCCTCCCAGTTTCTGCCCCAGCATTTT. As protein: CASSGEGASQFLPQHF.